Given below is one T cell receptor beta chain in context. The antigen is unknown. Quantitative molecular-barcoded 5'-RACE generated the TCR beta libraries. From the 5' RACE reads, TCRdb called clonotypes with MiXCR, one entry per CDR3 protein. The repertoire includes under 850,000 distinct CDR3 sequences, under 20% of them detected once, and 19% sits in the top ten. This entry belongs to a study of CD8 T cells in ankylosing spondylitis. General study findings and limits: A TCR beta motif of seven or eight highly homologous variants appeared characteristic of ankylosing spondylitis blood.

The V end lost 3 bases, the J end lost 5 bases, and 8 bases lay between the germline ends. The CDR3 length is 13 residues. The germline V gene has CDR1 KGHSH and CDR2 LQKENI. Source material: blood, either unsorted or a sorted T cell fraction (not recorded which). The genes are TRBV18 and TRBJ1-5; D not certain. This clonotype was obtained from a male donor with ankylosing spondylitis. CDR3 nucleotides: TGTGCCAGCTCACCGGTTGAATATCAGCCCCAGCATTTT. It encodes CASSPVEYQPQHF.